The sequence of this T cell receptor beta chain was determined in a study of blood T cell repertoires in COVID-19. The germline V gene encodes CDR1 SGHKS and CDR2 YYEKEE (reference sequence). The CDR3 contains 15 residues. V lost 3 bases to trimming and J lost 6 bases; unmatched junction nucleotides: 5. In the study's own analysis: From reference gene primer amplification, estimates of nucleated cell counts were derived. Produced via immunoSEQ multiplex PCR; TCRdb's table is partial and in-frame only. V, J and clone size are those of that table, while D and trimming were read from the DNA. The sample holds some 350,000 clones, approximately 88% seen once.

This TCR derives from a man aged 25 to 40 who had recovered from COVID-19. The sequencing input was PBMCs or T cells enriched from blood (not recorded which). This rearrangement joins TRBV5-5 to TRBJ1-4; TRBD1 agrees at 10 bases. The CDR3 is CASSSDGTGDEKLFF. In DNA, the CDR3 is TGTGCCAGCAGCTCGGACGGGACAGGGGATGAAAAACTGTTTTTT.